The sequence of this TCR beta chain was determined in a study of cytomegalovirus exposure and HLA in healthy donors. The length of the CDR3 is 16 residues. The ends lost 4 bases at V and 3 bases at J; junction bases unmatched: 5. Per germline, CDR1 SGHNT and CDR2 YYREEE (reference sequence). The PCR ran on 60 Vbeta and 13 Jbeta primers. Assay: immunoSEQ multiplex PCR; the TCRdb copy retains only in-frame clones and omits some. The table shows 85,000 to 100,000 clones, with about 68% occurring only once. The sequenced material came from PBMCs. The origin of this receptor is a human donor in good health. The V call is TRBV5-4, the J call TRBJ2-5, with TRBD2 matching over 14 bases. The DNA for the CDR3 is TGTGCCAGCAGCACCCCGGGACTAGCGGGGGAAGAGACCCAGTACTTC. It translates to CASSTPGLAGEETQYF.